This T cell receptor (beta chain) derives from a study of blood T cell repertoires in COVID-19. Profiled with immunoSEQ multiplex PCR; TCRdb holds only in-frame clones, not every one. The data contain 35,000 to 45,000 clones, roughly 79% of them seen just once; the ten biggest clones take up roughly 30%. Trimming cost V 3 bases and J 4 bases, with 12 bases left between them. The CDR3 has 14 amino acids. CDR1 is LNHDA and CDR2 is SQIVND in the germline V gene (reference sequence). The sample taken for sequencing was peripheral blood. The J gene is TRBJ1-2, the V gene TRBV19; D is perhaps TRBD1 (5 bases). The receptor's source is a woman aged 80 or over with acute or convalescent COVID-19. The DNA for the CDR3 is TGTGCCAGTAGTATGGCGGGGCCTCTCTATGGCTACACCTTC. Translation: CASSMAGPLYGYTF. Using reference TRBV19 and TRBJ1-2 for the parts outside the CDR3, the full variable domain is DGGITQSPKYLFRKEGQNVTLSCEQNLNHDAMYWYRQDPGQGLRLIYYSQIVNDFQKGDIAEGYSVSREKKESFPLTVTSAQKNPTAFYLCASSMAGPLYGYTFGSGTRLTVV.